This TCR beta chain stems from a study of blood T cell repertoires in COVID-19. Per the authors' pipeline: Estimation of nucleated cell counts was performed using reference gene primer amplification. TCRdb's table, derived via immunoSEQ multiplex PCR, lists solely in-frame clones and lacks some. Clonal size and the V and J genes are those of that table, whereas D and trimming came from the DNA. The sample shows 45,000 to 65,000 clones, around four fifths of them seen only once. Per germline, CDR1 SNHLY and CDR2 FYNNEI. The CDR3 consists of 14 residues. Trimming stripped 5 bases from V and 8 bases from J, with 15 bases between.

This chain links TRBV2 with TRBJ1-4; a weak D match, TRBD1 (6 bases). Sequencing was carried out using peripheral blood. This TCR was sampled from a man in his sixties with acute or convalescent COVID-19. DNA of the CDR3: TGTGCCAGCAGTAGGACAGACGGTGGCGAAAAACTGTTTTTT. It specifies CASSRTDGGEKLFF.